What follows are 24 T cell receptor beta chains derived from one specimen sequenced in a study of CD8 T cells in ankylosing spondylitis. The study's findings and limits: Characteristic of ankylosing spondylitis blood, it appeared, was a TCR beta motif comprising several highly homologous variants.

Their antigens are not known. TCRdb analysed the 5' RACE reads with MiXCR anew, one entry per CDR3 protein. The table has more than 400,000 distinct CDR3 sequences, about 5.4% seen once. Sequenced: blood, either unsorted or a sorted T cell fraction (not recorded which). The receptors stem from a male donor with ankylosing spondylitis.

This clonotype has at least ten counts. In DNA, the CDR3 is TGCAGTGCTAACGGACAGGGGCTTAGGAACACTGAAGCTTTCTTT. Its translation is CSANGQGLRNTEAFF. This chain joins TRBV20-1 and TRBJ1-1; TRBD1 agrees at 9 bases. V was clipped by 4 bases and J by 1 base; unmatched bases: 7. Germline loops: CDR1 DFQATT, CDR2 SNEGSKA (reference sequence). CDR3 length equals 15 residues.

This clonotype appeared many times. The chain uses TRBV7-8 and TRBJ2-3; the D gene is possibly TRBD1 (6 bases). V dropped 3 bases and J dropped 3 bases, with 13 bases sitting between them. Germline V gene sequence: CDR1 SGHVS, CDR2 FQNEAQ. There are 15 residues in the CDR3. The CDR3 DNA sequence: TGTGCCAGCAGCTTTATGGGGGCGCAGACAGATACGCAGTATTTT. This encodes CASSFMGAQTDTQYF.

This sequence joins TRBV14 and TRBJ2-3; D remains unclear. The CDR3 runs 13 residues. V shed 2 bases and J shed 2 bases, with 5 bases lying between them. Looked up from germline, CDR1 is SGHDN and CDR2 is FVKESK. The DNA for the CDR3 is TGTGCCAGCAGCCAATCGCACACAGATACGCAGTATTTT. Translating gives CASSQSHTDTQYF.

This clonotype appeared many times. The genes are TRBV7-2 and TRBJ1-2; D remains unclear. Looked up from germline, CDR1 is SGHTA and CDR2 is FQGNSA. The germline V and J ends were trimmed by 5 bases and 4 bases, with 11 bases remaining between them. The CDR3 extends over 13 amino acids. As DNA, the CDR3 is TGTGCCAGCAGCCCCCCGGGAGCCTATGGCTACACCTTC. Translation gives CASSPPGAYGYTF.

There are many counts of this clonotype. The V gene is TRBV5-1, the J gene TRBJ2-3; no reliable D call. V lost 4 bases and J 3 bases, leaving 9 bases between the germline ends. Germline CDR1 reads SGHRS; CDR2 reads YFSETQ. The CDR3 is 13 amino acids. The CDR3 nucleotides are TGCGCCAGCAGCCCCCAGTTTACAGATACGCAGTATTTT. Its protein is CASSPQFTDTQYF.

In its sample, this clonotype was seen many times. V gene TRBV7-2 combines with J gene TRBJ2-5; D might be TRBD2 (5 bases). The CDR3 consists of 12 residues. V lost 6 bases and J 4 bases, leaving 9 bases between the germline ends. The germline CDR1 and CDR2 sequences are SGHTA and FQGNSA. The CDR3 loop reads CASSQRPETQYF. For the CDR3, the DNA is TGTGCCAGCAGTCAGCGGCCAGAGACCCAGTACTTC. The variable domain in full, completed from reference TRBV7-2 and TRBJ2-5, reads GAGVSQSPSNKVTEKGKDVELRCDPISGHTALYWYRQSLGQGLEFLIYFQGNSAPDKSGLPSDRFSAERTGGSVSTLTIQRTQQEDSAVYLCASSQRPETQYFGPGTRLLVL.

The chain links TRBV7-2 to TRBJ2-7, with 12 nucleotides matching TRBD2. The CDR3 runs to 17 residues. Germline CDR1 and CDR2: SGHTA and FQGNSA. The trim removed 5 bases at V and 0 bases at J, leaving 8 bases unmatched. CDR3 sequence (DNA): TGTGCCAGCAGCCGAGCTAGCGGGGGGGCCGTCTCCTACGAGCAGTACTTC. Residues: CASSRASGGAVSYEQYF.

This clonotype was picked up many times. The chain uses TRBV9 and TRBJ2-1; 10 nucleotides align to TRBD1. The length of the CDR3 is 15 residues. Germline V CDR1 and CDR2: SGDLS, YYNGEE. V shed 4 bases, J shed 2 bases, and the junction held 3 bases outside the gene matches. Here the CDR3 DNA reads TGTGCCAGCAGCCGCGGACAGGGGGCCTACAATGAGCAGTTCTTC. It codes for CASSRGQGAYNEQFF. The variable domain in full, completed from reference TRBV9 and TRBJ2-1, reads DSGVTQTPKHLITATGQRVTLRCSPRSGDLSVYWYQQSLDQGLQFLIQYYNGEERAKGNILERFSAQQFPDLHSELNLSSLELGDSALYFCASSRGQGAYNEQFFGPGTRLTVL.

The table lists this clonotype with many counts. The genes are TRBV29-1 and TRBJ1-1; D is uncertain. This CDR3 region has 14 residues. Germline CDR1 reads SQVTM; CDR2 reads ANQGSEA. V was clipped by 6 bases and J by 0 bases, with 14 bases between them. The DNA of the CDR3 is TGCAGCGTCTCGGGCATGCGTCTGAACACTGAAGCTTTCTTT. It translates to CSVSGMRLNTEAFF.

This clonotype was recorded at least ten times. The J gene is TRBJ2-6, the V gene TRBV4-2; D tentatively fits TRBD1 or TRBD2 (7 bases each). Per germline, CDR1 LGHNA and CDR2 YNFKEQ. The CDR3 sequence is 18 residues long. The V and J ends lost 4 bases and 2 bases respectively, with 18 bases between them. The CDR3 loop reads CASSLYRGGSAGANVLTF. CDR3 in DNA: TGTGCCAGCAGCCTATACAGGGGAGGGTCGGCTGGGGCCAACGTCCTGACTTTC.

This clonotype has just a few counts. A much larger clone is a single base away; this may be a read error. The chain's CDR3 is CASSYVNYGYTF. CDR3 nucleotides: TGTGCCAGCAGTTACGTTAACTATGGCTACACCTTC. J is TRBJ1-2 and V is TRBV6-6; D remains ambiguous. CDR3 size: 12 residues. V lost 2 bases and J lost 1, with 2 bases in between. The germline gives CDR1 MNHNY, CDR2 SVGAGI (reference sequence).

This clonotype turned up a few times. The rearrangement links TRBV11-2 to TRBJ2-5, with D unresolved. V was trimmed by 5 bases and J by 2 bases, leaving 9 bases between them. Germline V gives CDR1 SGHAT, CDR2 FQNNGV. The CDR3 is 13 amino acids. The CDR3, as DNA: TGTGCCAGCAGCATCACTGCGCAAGAGACCCAGTACTTC. Translated: CASSITAQETQYF.

This clonotype was detected ten times or more. The genes are TRBV7-2 and TRBJ1-2, with D uncertain. This CDR3 has 14 residues. CDR1 is SGHTA and CDR2 is FQGNSA in the germline V gene. V lost 3 bases and J lost 8, with 16 bases in between. In DNA form, the CDR3 reads TGTGCCAGCAGCTTTCCAGACCTCCGGGAGGGCTACACCTTC. Amino acids: CASSFPDLREGYTF.

Many counts were recorded for this clonotype. The chain is built from TRBV4-2 and TRBJ1-5, with 7 bases aligning to TRBD1. This CDR3 has 17 residues. J gave up 6 bases and V 2 bases, and 13 bases lay outside the gene matches. The germline gives CDR1 LGHNA, CDR2 YNFKEQ. The CDR3 loop is CASSQFVRQGYAQPQHF. In nucleotides, the CDR3 is TGTGCCAGCAGCCAATTTGTTAGACAGGGATACGCTCAGCCCCAGCATTTT.

This clonotype was observed a handful of times. The chain is built from TRBV7-9 and TRBJ2-5; TRBD1 aligns across 10 bases. The V and J ends lost 3 bases and 5 bases, in that order; junction bases with no gene match: 6. The CDR3 loop spans 15 amino acids. CDR1 is SEHNR and CDR2 is FQNEAQ in the germline V gene (reference sequence). The CDR3, as DNA: TGTGCCAGCAGCTTCGGGACAGGGGACGTGGAGACCCAGTACTTC. As protein: CASSFGTGDVETQYF.

This clonotype occurred many times. The CDR3 spells CAISGGSYNEQFF. DNA for the CDR3: TGTGCCATCAGTGGGGGATCCTACAATGAGCAGTTCTTC. The chain carries TRBV10-3 and TRBJ2-1, with D uncertain. The V gene's germline CDR1 is ENHRY and CDR2 SYGVKD. Trimming removed 4 bases at V and 1 base at J, with 5 bases between. The CDR3 consists of 13 residues.

At least ten counts were recorded for this clonotype. The genes are TRBV18 and TRBJ2-1; the match to TRBD2 covers 10 bases. This CDR3 comprises 14 residues. J gave up 1 base and V 8 bases, and 2 bases lay outside the gene matches. Looked up from germline, CDR1 is KGHSH and CDR2 is LQKENI. The CDR3 DNA reads as TGTGCCAGCACGACTAGCGGGTCCTACAATGAGCAGTTCTTC. Encoded protein: CASTTSGSYNEQFF.

The table lists this clonotype with many counts. J is TRBJ2-7 and V is TRBV10-3, with a weak D call TRBD2 (7 bases). V was shortened by 2 bases and J by 7 bases, with 21 bases between the two germline ends. Germline V gene sequence: CDR1 ENHRY, CDR2 SYGVKD. The CDR3 totals 16 residues. The CDR3 nucleotides read TGTGCCATCAGTGAGGGGGGGGGGCGCAGGGAGCTTGAGCAGTACTTC. As protein: CAISEGGGRRELEQYF.

This clonotype occurred many times. This sequence joins TRBV5-1 and TRBJ2-5; D remains unclear. The CDR3 is 14 residues long. Trimming pared 4 bases from V and 2 bases from J, leaving 12 bases between. In germline, CDR1 is SGHRS, CDR2 YFSETQ. CDR3 loop: CASSPGNGQETQYF. CDR3 in DNA: TGCGCCAGCAGCCCCGGTAACGGGCAAGAGACCCAGTACTTC.

This clonotype was found many times. The chain carries TRBV7-9 and TRBJ2-5; D may be TRBD1 (6 bases). This CDR3 is built from 14 residues. Germline values: CDR1 SEHNR, CDR2 FQNEAQ (reference sequence). Between the trimmed V and J ends, which lost 7 bases and 2 bases, there was a span of 14 bases. In nucleotides, the CDR3 is TGTGCCAGCACCAGGACAGAGGCGCAAGAGACCCAGTACTTC. The encoded protein is CASTRTEAQETQYF.

This clonotype was detected a few times. The chain links TRBV7-2 to TRBJ2-5, with 11 positions matching TRBD1. Germline loops: CDR1 SGHTA, CDR2 FQGNSA. Trimming at V came to 2 bases and at J to 5 bases, leaving 10 bases not matched to a gene. This CDR3 comprises 17 residues. CDR3 sequence: CASSLRGPGQGEETQYF. Written as DNA, the CDR3 is TGTGCCAGCAGCTTACGAGGGCCGGGACAGGGGGAGGAGACCCAGTACTTC.

The J gene is TRBJ2-2, the V gene TRBV5-1, with no clear D. Germline V gene lookup returns CDR1 SGHRS and CDR2 YFSETQ. The CDR3 consists of 14 residues. V lost 6 bases, J lost 9 bases, and 18 bases lay in between. This chain's CDR3 is CASTSGSQTWELFF. CDR3 nucleotide sequence: TGCGCCAGCACCTCCGGGTCCCAGACCTGGGAGCTGTTTTTT.

This clonotype appeared many times. The V gene is TRBV29-1, the J gene TRBJ2-5; 11 bases align to TRBD1. The CDR3 sequence is 18 residues long. Trimming removed 6 bases from V and 0 bases from J; junction bases left unmatched: 15. Germline lookup yields CDR1 SQVTM and CDR2 ANQGSEA. CDR3 in amino acids: CSVQARDRGFPYQETQYF. The CDR3 coding sequence is TGCAGCGTCCAAGCACGGGACAGGGGGTTTCCTTACCAAGAGACCCAGTACTTC.

This clonotype has at least ten counts. V is TRBV6-5 and J is TRBJ1-5; D call uncertain. Germline CDR1 reads MNHEY; CDR2 reads SVGAGI. This CDR3 comprises 15 residues. The V end lost 2 bases, the J end lost 12 bases, and 20 bases lay between the germline ends. The CDR3 here is CASSYVVGSSVYQHF. DNA for the CDR3: TGTGCCAGCAGTTACGTCGTCGGTTCTTCGGTTTACCAGCATTTT.